This is a list of T cell receptor beta chains from one sample in a study of T cells after yellow fever vaccination. TCRdb analysed the 5' RACE reads with MiXCR anew, one entry per CDR3 protein. The sample yields about 73,000 distinct CDR3 sequences, just under 8% seen once. Here the sequenced sample was CD8+ T cells sorted from PBMCs, taken on the day of the yellow fever booster vaccination. The origin of the receptors is a man aged 25-45 years who received the YFV17D yellow fever vaccine. Both conserved end residues are part of each CDR3. A D gene is named only where the DNA matches it firmly. Not every row has a clone size; where given, it reads once, few, many or a size class.

d_call,clone_size,v_call,j_call,cdr3_nt,cdr3_aa
TRBD1,.,TRBV20-1,TRBJ2-7,TGCAGTGCTAGATCCGGGACAGGGGGCCTCTACGAGCAGTACTTC,CSARSGTGGLYEQYF
.,.,TRBV3-1,TRBJ2-5,TGTGCCAGCAGCCAAGATCTTGGGGCAGGGGTTTTGGAGACCCAGTACTTC,CASSQDLGAGVLETQYF
.,.,TRBV11-2,TRBJ2-7,TGTGCCAGCAGCTCCCTGACCCAGGGTAGCTACGAGCAGTACTTC,CASSSLTQGSYEQYF
TRBD2,few,TRBV6-5,TRBJ2-7,TGTGCCAGCAGTTACTCGACTAGCGGGAGTTACGAGCAGTACTTC,CASSYSTSGSYEQYF
.,many,TRBV6-2/TRBV6-3,TRBJ2-2,TGTGCCAGCAGTTACGGGCAGTACACCGGGGAGCTGTTTTTT,CASSYGQYTGELFF
.,few,TRBV28,TRBJ2-7,TGTGCCAGCAGTTTGGGCCTTGGGGAGTCTCCCTTAGAGCAGTACTTC,CASSLGLGESPLEQYF
.,few,TRBV5-4,TRBJ2-7,TGTGCCAGCAGCTTCGACAGCCTCCCCTACGAGCAGTACTTC,CASSFDSLPYEQYF
.,many,TRBV29-1,TRBJ2-7,TGCAGCGTTGGCCGGGGGAGCTCCTACGAGCAGTACTTC,CSVGRGSSYEQYF
.,.,TRBV5-1,TRBJ1-1,TGCGCCAGCAGCTTTGATGGGGGCAACACTGAAGCTTTCTTT,CASSFDGGNTEAFF
.,few,TRBV5-6,TRBJ2-7,TGTGCCAGCAGCTTTTCAGTCTCCTACGAGCAGTACTTC,CASSFSVSYEQYF
.,.,TRBV6-5,TRBJ2-2,TGTGCCAGCAGTTCATGGGGGAACACCGGGGAGCTGTTTTTT,CASSSWGNTGELFF
.,many,TRBV2,TRBJ2-2,TGTGCCAGCACAGCCACCGGGGAGCTGTTTTTT,CASTATGELFF
TRBD2,few,TRBV4-3,TRBJ2-7,TGCGCCAGCAGCCTAGCGGGAGGCGATGAGCAGTACTTC,CASSLAGGDEQYF
TRBD1,.,TRBV19,TRBJ2-1,TGTGCCAGTAGTATTTCAGGACAGGGGGGATACAATGAGCAGTTCTTC,CASSISGQGGYNEQFF
.,few,TRBV20-1,TRBJ2-1,TGCAGTGCTAATGGCGCGAGGTTGGTGAATGAGCAGTTCTTC,CSANGARLVNEQFF
TRBD2,.,TRBV9,TRBJ2-1,TGTGCCAGCAGCGTCGTAACTAGCGGGAGTGGGGATGAGCAGTTCTTC,CASSVVTSGSGDEQFF
.,.,TRBV28,TRBJ1-1,TGTGCCAGCAGCAATTCTGAGGGTGAAGCTTTCTTT,CASSNSEGEAFF
.,many,TRBV7-8,TRBJ2-5,TGTGCCAGCAGCCCCGGGACTTTCCAAGAGACCCAGTACTTC,CASSPGTFQETQYF
.,many,TRBV25-1,TRBJ2-5,TGTGCCAGCAACGGGGGGCCCCAAGAGACCCAGTACTTC,CASNGGPQETQYF
.,few,TRBV4-3,TRBJ2-1,TGCGCCAGCAGCCACCCACCTGGGGGGGAGCAGTTCTTC,CASSHPPGGEQFF
.,many,TRBV5-1,TRBJ2-1,TGCGCCAGCAGCTTGGGTGGGTCGGAAGGGCATGAGCAGTTCTTC,CASSLGGSEGHEQFF
.,few,TRBV27,TRBJ2-1,TGTGCCAGCAGTTTACCTCCGTGGAGGGAGGGGGTCAGGCATGAGCAGTTCTTC,CASSLPPWREGVRHEQFF
.,few,TRBV5-1,TRBJ2-7,TGCGCCAGCAGCTTGTATAGCGGAGGCCCCGAGCAGTACTTC,CASSLYSGGPEQYF
.,few,TRBV5-1,TRBJ2-3,TGCGCCAGCAGCCCGCTAACCCAGGGTCTTTACACAGATACGCAGTATTTT,CASSPLTQGLYTDTQYF
.,many,TRBV19,TRBJ2-2,TGTGCCAGTAGTATCGGAACCGGGGAGCTGTTTTTT,CASSIGTGELFF
.,few,TRBV3-1,TRBJ2-3,TGTGCCAGCAGCCAAGAGTTAGCGCTAAGCACAGATACGCAGTATTTT,CASSQELALSTDTQYF
.,many,TRBV27,TRBJ2-2,TGTGCCAGCACCCCCTTTGAGGGTGGGGCCGGGGAGCTGTTTTTT,CASTPFEGGAGELFF
TRBD2,few,TRBV7-2,TRBJ2-7,TGTGCCAGCAGCATCTTAGCGGGAGGCGTGAACGAGCAGTACTTC,CASSILAGGVNEQYF
.,.,TRBV6-2/TRBV6-3,TRBJ1-1,TGTGCCAGCGAACAGAACACTGAAGCTTTCTTT,CASEQNTEAFF
TRBD1,few,TRBV6-1,TRBJ2-5,TGTGCCAGCAGCCAATCAGGGGGAGAGACCCAGTACTTC,CASSQSGGETQYF
TRBD1,many,TRBV5-1,TRBJ2-1,TGCGCCAGCAGCCCCGGGACAGGGCATCTGGAGCAGTTCTTC,CASSPGTGHLEQFF
.,.,TRBV10-3,TRBJ2-5,TGTGCCATCAGTCCCGACGATATACCCGGTCTCATGGAGACCCAGTACTTC,CAISPDDIPGLMETQYF
.,many,TRBV10-1,TRBJ1-1,TGCGCCAGCAGTGACAGTCACACTGAAGCTTTCTTT,CASSDSHTEAFF